The 9 T cell receptor beta chains given below trace back to one sample, sequenced in a study of blood T cell repertoires in COVID-19. Only in-frame clones appear in the TCRdb table, and some are missing; sequencing was by immunoSEQ multiplex PCR. The sample has 210,000 or so clones; 78% are singletons. The sequenced sample consisted of peripheral blood. The origin of the receptors is a woman of 80 years or more with active or convalescent COVID-19.

The chain carries TRBV18 and TRBJ1-2; the D gene is possibly TRBD1 (5 bases). Trimming stripped 2 bases from V and 4 bases from J, with 8 bases between. Germline lookup yields CDR1 KGHSH and CDR2 LQKENI. CDR3 length: 13 residues. The CDR3 sequence: CASSPGALYGYTF. The CDR3 bases are TGTGCCAGCTCACCAGGGGCCCTCTATGGCTACACCTTC.

The chain is built from TRBV7-9 and TRBJ1-3, with TRBD1 matching 7 bases. In germline, CDR1 is SEHNR, CDR2 FQNEAQ (reference sequence). V lost 5 bases to trimming and J lost 0 bases; unmatched junction nucleotides: 7. The CDR3 contains 16 residues. The CDR3 bases are TGTGCCAGCAGCCCCCGGGGACAGAGCTCTGGAAACACCATATATTTT. This translates into CASSPRGQSSGNTIYF.

This clone is a singleton in its sample. The rearrangement links TRBV19 to TRBJ1-1; tentative D call: TRBD1 (5 bases). Germline V CDR1 and CDR2: LNHDA, SQIVND (reference sequence). The CDR3 spans 17 residues. Trimming pared 3 bases from V and 0 bases from J, leaving 17 bases between. CDR3 sequence: CASSMSRVRRLNTEAFF. Written as DNA, the CDR3 is TGTGCCAGTAGTATGTCCAGGGTAAGAAGACTGAACACTGAAGCTTTCTTT.

The chain recombines TRBV4-1 with TRBJ1-6, with 8 bases matching TRBD1. The CDR3 is 16 amino acids. Germline V gene lookup returns CDR1 MGHRA and CDR2 YSYEKL. The trim removed 4 bases at V and 5 bases at J, leaving 7 bases unmatched. CDR3 coding DNA: TGCGCCAGCAGCCGATCTGGACAGGGTGATAATTCACCCCTCCACTTT. Its protein is CASSRSGQGDNSPLHF.

V gene TRBV27 combines with J gene TRBJ2-2; TRBD1 aligns across 10 bases. CDR1 and CDR2 from the germline V gene are MNHEY and SMNVEV (reference sequence). The ends lost 3 bases at V and 6 bases at J; junction bases unmatched: 4. The CDR3 runs 15 residues. DNA of the CDR3: TGTGCCAGCAGTTTTAAGGACAGGGGGGCCGGGGAGCTGTTTTTT. Amino acids: CASSFKDRGAGELFF.

This clone was found a few times. V and J are TRBV9 and TRBJ2-7; 9 bases map to TRBD2. The V gene's germline CDR1 is SGDLS and CDR2 YYNGEE. J was trimmed by 2 bases and V by 0 bases; bases with no gene match: 3. The CDR3 has 15 amino acids. The CDR3 reads CASSVGAGGAYEQYF. Here the CDR3 DNA reads TGTGCCAGCAGCGTAGGGGCGGGGGGGGCCTACGAGCAGTACTTC.

The chain is built from TRBV28 and TRBJ2-7, with TRBD2 as a possible D gene (5 bases). The CDR3 is 13 amino acids. Trimming took off 2 bases at V and 6 bases at J, with 11 bases between the two ends. Germline V lookup: CDR1 MDHEN, CDR2 SYDVKM. CDR3 protein: CASSLMWGVEQYF. CDR3 nucleotides: TGTGCCAGCAGTTTAATGTGGGGAGTCGAGCAGTACTTC.

V gene TRBV16 combines with J gene TRBJ1-1; TRBD1 aligns across 9 bases. The germline V gene encodes CDR1 KGHSY and CDR2 FQNENV. Trimming cost V 1 base and J 0 bases; bases outside gene matches: 3. The CDR3 has 16 residues. Here the CDR3 DNA reads TGTGCCAGCAGCCAATATGGGACAGGGATGAACACTGAAGCTTTCTTT. Translation: CASSQYGTGMNTEAFF. Complete variable domain (other parts from reference TRBV16 and TRBJ1-1): GEEVAQTPKHLVRGEGQKAKLYCAPIKGHSYVFWYQQVLKNEFKFLISFQNENVFDETGMPKERFSAKCLPNSPCSLEIQATKLEDSAVYFCASSQYGTGMNTEAFFGQGTRLTVV.

The CDR3 protein is CASSGGTGYNSPLHF. The CDR3 region has the DNA TGTGCCAGCAGCGGCGGGACAGGTTATAATTCACCCCTCCACTTT. The chain links TRBV6-5 to TRBJ1-6; TRBD1 aligns across 8 bases. Trimming took 6 bases from V and 4 from J; bases not matched to a gene: 5. CDR1 MNHEY and CDR2 SVGAGI come from the germline V gene. The CDR3 contains 15 residues.